This passage covers 4 T cell receptor beta chains from one sample sequenced in a study of blood T cell repertoires in COVID-19. Produced via immunoSEQ multiplex PCR; TCRdb's table is partial and in-frame only. The table has approximately 250,000 clones, about 91% seen once. The sequenced sample was PBMCs or T cells enriched from blood (not recorded which). The receptors stem from a woman aged 40-49 years with acute COVID-19.

V usage is TRBV30 and J usage is TRBJ1-3; D possibly corresponds to TRBD1 (5 bases). Germline CDR1 is GTSNPN and CDR2 is SVGIG (reference sequence). There are 14 residues in the CDR3. V lost 4 bases, J lost 2 bases, and 12 bases lay in between. This chain's CDR3 is CAWTRGGAGNTIYF. CDR3 nucleotide sequence: TGTGCCTGGACCCGAGGAGGGGCTGGAAACACCATATATTTT.

The chain couples TRBV29-1 to TRBJ2-1; 15 bases agree with TRBD2. CDR3 size: 15 residues. CDR1 and CDR2 (germline): SQVTM, ANQGSEA. With 7 bases clipped from V and 7 bases from J, the junction kept 8 bases outside the gene matches. CDR3 sequence: CSARGLAGGKNEQFF. The DNA for the CDR3 is TGCAGCGCCCGGGGACTAGCGGGAGGCAAGAATGAGCAGTTCTTC.

The chain uses TRBV3-1 (or the pseudogene TRBV3-2) and TRBJ2-1, with a possible D match to TRBD1 (5 bases). The ends were cut back, 0 bases at V and 1 base at J, with 7 bases in the middle. Germline V CDR1 and CDR2: LGHDT, YNNKEL (reference sequence). The CDR3 spans 15 residues. CDR3 nucleotide sequence: TGTGCCAGCAGCCAAGATTCAGGGTCCTACAATGAGCAGTTCTTC. This encodes CASSQDSGSYNEQFF.

The rearrangement joins TRBV29-1 to TRBJ2-5; 14 bases map to TRBD2. The germline V gene has CDR1 SQVTM and CDR2 ANQGSEA. This CDR3 spans 17 amino acids. The J segment lost 2 bases and the V segment lost 1 base, leaving 6 bases of the junction unmatched. The CDR3 reads CSVEGTSGGSLQETQYF. CDR3 sequence (DNA): TGCAGCGTTGAAGGGACTAGCGGGGGGTCCTTACAAGAGACCCAGTACTTC.